The next 9 T cell receptor beta chains were all read from a single sample in a study of memory CD4+ T cells and cytomegalovirus serostatus. The sort gate was single viable CD3+CD4+CD8-CD45RO+ cells for memory CD4+ T cells. Only in-frame clones appear in the TCRdb table, and some are missing; sequencing was by immunoSEQ multiplex PCR. This sample yields fewer than 35,000 clones, of which around 72% are seen a single time; 0.68% belongs to the top ten. The material sequenced was memory CD4+ T cells from blood. Source of these receptors: an adult in good health and CMV-seronegative.

The rearrangement links TRBV7-2 to TRBJ1-1, with 8 positions matching TRBD1. CDR1 and CDR2 from the germline V gene are SGHTA and FQGNSA. CDR3 length: 12 amino acids. Trimming removed 5 bases from V and 6 bases from J; junction bases left unmatched: 2. The CDR3 region is CASSRDRSEAFF. CDR3 in DNA: TGTGCCAGCAGCCGGGACAGGTCTGAAGCTTTCTTT.

This clone appeared a few times. The V call is TRBV2, the J call TRBJ1-5; no firm D call. CDR1 is SNHLY, CDR2 FYNNEI, per germline. Trimming pared 4 bases from V and 0 bases from J, leaving 13 bases between. The CDR3 sequence is 16 residues long. CDR3 nucleotides: TGTGCCAGCAGTGTGAACGGACCCTTTAGCAATCAGCCCCAGCATTTT. Its protein product is CASSVNGPFSNQPQHF.

This chain uses TRBV7-2 with TRBJ1-1, with D possibly matching TRBD1 (5 bases). The CDR3 spans 14 residues. The germline CDR1 and CDR2 sequences are SGHTA and FQGNSA. Trimming took 3 bases from V and 3 from J, leaving 11 bases between them. The CDR3 DNA follows: TGTGCCAGCAGCTTCCGCGGGGGGGACACTGAAGCTTTCTTT. This encodes CASSFRGGDTEAFF.

Written as DNA, the CDR3 is TGTGCCTGGAGAGGAAAGGGAGGAGAGACCCAGTACTTC. This codes for CAWRGKGGETQYF. The chain links TRBV30 to TRBJ2-5, with D tentatively TRBD2 (6 bases). This CDR3 has 13 residues. The V and J ends lost 3 bases and 4 bases respectively, with 12 bases between them. Germline values: CDR1 GTSNPN, CDR2 SVGIG (reference sequence).

This clone is classed as medium-sized. Other DNA variants within this sample encode the same CDR3. The CDR3 DNA reads as TGTGCCTGGAGTGCAGATAGCAATCAGCCCCAGCATTTT. Protein: CAWSADSNQPQHF. The rearrangement joins TRBV30 to TRBJ1-5; D uncertain. V lost 1 base and J lost 0, with 4 bases in between. The CDR3 has 13 amino acids. Germline lookup yields CDR1 GTSNPN and CDR2 SVGIG (reference sequence).

The J gene is TRBJ1-1, the V gene TRBV5-5; no clear D. The V end was cut by 5 bases, the J end by 0 bases, with 11 bases between. Germline values: CDR1 SGHKS, CDR2 YYEKEE (reference sequence). The CDR3 extends over 14 amino acids. The CDR3 DNA reads TGTGCCAGCAGGTTACAGAGGATGAACACTGAAGCTTTCTTT. This sequence encodes CASRLQRMNTEAFF.

The chain uses TRBV19 and TRBJ1-1; 7 positions agree with TRBD1. V trimming: 3 bases; J trimming: 0 bases; junction bases outside the gene matches: 7. Germline V gives CDR1 LNHDA, CDR2 SQIVND (reference sequence). The CDR3 is 16 residues long. The CDR3 DNA reads TGTGCCAGTAGTATTCGGACAGGATCCATGAACACTGAAGCTTTCTTT. It translates to CASSIRTGSMNTEAFF.

The gene calls are TRBV1 and TRBJ2-4; no DNA check was done on the table's D call, TRBD2. TRBV1 is classified as a pseudogene. The CDR3 runs 15 residues. Here the CDR3 DNA reads TGCACCAGCAATCAAGCGGGGGTGGCCAAAAACATTCAGTACTTC. Its protein is CTSNQAGVAKNIQYF.

This clone was counted once. The genes are TRBV19 and TRBJ2-5, with 7 bases identical to TRBD1. The CDR3 is made up of 15 amino acids. The germline V gene has CDR1 LNHDA and CDR2 SQIVND (reference sequence). V was pared by 6 bases and J by 2 bases, with 9 bases of the junction left unmatched. CDR3 bases: TGTGCCAGTAGCCCGGGACAGTCGATACAAGAGACCCAGTACTTC. Translation: CASSPGQSIQETQYF.